This T cell receptor (beta chain) was captured in a study of tissue T cells after allogeneic stem cell transplantation. Noted time point: mouse harvest day 7 after allogeneic transplant. Mouse grafts combined 10^7 T-cell-depleted bone marrow cells with 10^6 splenic CD5+ T cells. The protocol was immunoSEQ multiplex PCR, while the TCRdb copy is restricted to in-frame clones and leaves out a portion. Here the sample spans some 10,000 clones, 30% to 40% being singletons. This clone was counted between two and nine times. Mouse gene names apply. With the read ending 1 residue before the CDR3 end, the germline J gene is used to fill in that end. Between the trimmed V and J ends, which lost 3 bases and 5 bases, there was a span of 11 bases. The CDR3 consists of 14 residues. The germline V gene encodes CDR1 SNHLY and CDR2 FYNGKV (reference sequence).

The sequenced material came from skin. The TCR was taken from a female BALB/c mouse given C57BL/6 T cells with graft-versus-host disease after an allogeneic hematopoietic cell transplant. The V call is TRBV3, the J call TRBJ2-1; a possible D gene is TRBD1 (6 bases). CDR3 DNA (partial): TGTGCCAGCAGCTTCGGACAGAAGAATGCTGAGCAGTTC. As protein: CASSFGQKNAEQF. Given in full, the CDR3 is CASSFGQKNAEQFF.